These 22 T cell receptor beta chains were sequenced from one sample in a study of OX40 agonist ivuxolimab in advanced cancers. The data were produced by immunoSEQ multiplex PCR, yet TCRdb's version contains in-frame clones alone and is incomplete. This sample has around 35,000 clones, with approximately 78% found just once. This material consisted of CD4+ or CD8+ T cells sorted from blood, taken in a trial of the OX40 agonist ivuxolimab. The source of these receptors is an adult with an advanced solid tumor such as melanoma, head and neck, liver or kidney cancer.

The chain has TRBV28 and TRBJ2-2; maybe TRBD2 (6 bases). CDR1 MDHEN and CDR2 SYDVKM come from the germline V gene. This CDR3 has 16 amino acids. The ends were cut back, 5 bases at V and 7 bases at J, with 20 bases in the middle. CDR3 loop: CASSGSSGRGSGELFF. The CDR3 nucleotides are TGTGCCAGCAGTGGATCGTCCGGGAGAGGAAGCGGGGAGCTGTTTTTT.

The gene calls are TRBV6-5 and TRBJ1-5; D gene uncertain. CDR3 size: 14 residues. CDR1 is MNHEY, CDR2 SVGAGI, per germline. Trimming cost V 6 bases and J 0 bases, with 9 bases left between them. The CDR3 region has the DNA TGTGCCAGCAGCACGGACGTTAGCAATCAGCCCCAGCATTTT. Its protein product is CASSTDVSNQPQHF.

This chain joins TRBV11-1 and TRBJ2-4; D may correspond to TRBD1 or TRBD2 (5 bases each). Trimming removed 5 bases at V and 14 bases at J, with 22 bases between. The CDR3 runs 14 residues. Germline V lookup: CDR1 SGHAT, CDR2 FQDESV (reference sequence). CDR3 coding DNA: TGTGCCAGCAGCCCAGGGAGTGACAGTGATAGGAAGTACTTC. Amino acids: CASSPGSDSDRKYF.

The genes are TRBV5-1 and TRBJ2-5, with D possibly matching TRBD1 (6 bases). This CDR3 spans 14 amino acids. Germline CDR1 reads SGHRS; CDR2 reads YFSETQ. V was pared by 0 bases and J by 5 bases, with 11 bases between. The CDR3 sequence is CASSLEAGAETQYF. The DNA of the CDR3 is TGCGCCAGCAGCTTGGAGGCAGGGGCTGAGACCCAGTACTTC.

The chain employs TRBV6-5 and TRBJ1-3; a weak D match, TRBD1 (6 bases). This CDR3 comprises 14 residues. Germline V CDR1 and CDR2: MNHEY, SVGAGI. Trimming removed 5 bases at V and 1 base at J, with 9 bases between. Here the CDR3 reads CASSLGGSGNTIYF. Written as DNA, the CDR3 is TGTGCCAGCAGTCTAGGGGGTTCTGGAAACACCATATATTTT.

The V and J genes are TRBV27 and TRBJ2-7; D tentatively fits TRBD1 or TRBD2 (5 bases each). In germline, CDR1 is MNHEY, CDR2 SMNVEV (reference sequence). The V gene lost 6 bases and the J gene lost 0 bases, with 15 bases spanning the gap. The CDR3 covers 15 residues. CDR3 nucleotide sequence: TGTGCCAGCAGCCGGGGACGGATGAACTCCTACGAGCAGTACTTC. It is translated as CASSRGRMNSYEQYF.

This clone was seen more than once but under ten times. The chain uses TRBV7-2 and TRBJ1-1, with a tentative D call TRBD1 (5 bases). V was shortened by 3 bases and J by 1 base, with 9 bases between the two germline ends. The CDR3 is 14 residues long. From germline, CDR1 is SGHTA and CDR2 FQGNSA. CDR3 DNA: TGTGCCAGCAGCTTCTCTCAGGGGAACACTGAAGCTTTCTTT. Translated: CASSFSQGNTEAFF. The variable domain in full, completed from reference TRBV7-2 and TRBJ1-1, reads GAGVSQSPSNKVTEKGKDVELRCDPISGHTALYWYRQSLGQGLEFLIYFQGNSAPDKSGLPSDRFSAERTGGSVSTLTIQRTQQEDSAVYLCASSFSQGNTEAFFGQGTRLTVV.

The CDR3 loop is CSVGTRFLNTEAFF. CDR3 nucleotide sequence: TGCAGCGTTGGTACCAGGTTCCTAAACACTGAAGCTTTCTTT. The chain carries TRBV29-1 and TRBJ1-1; no firm D call. Germline V gene sequence: CDR1 SQVTM, CDR2 ANQGSEA. Between the trimmed V and J ends, which lost 4 bases and 2 bases, there was a span of 14 bases. The CDR3 is made up of 14 amino acids.

This clone appeared once. The chain joins TRBV7-9 to TRBJ1-1; D perhaps matches TRBD1 (6 bases). Trimming removed 1 base from V and 9 bases from J, with 9 bases in between. The CDR3 is made up of 12 amino acids. Germline CDR1 and CDR2: SEHNR and FQNEAQ (reference sequence). The CDR3 DNA is TGTGCCAGCAGCTTAGGGGGGGCGAAAGCTTTCTTT. Translating gives CASSLGGAKAFF.

This clone showed up just once. CDR3 coding DNA: TGTGCCATCAGTGAGCCCGGCTCTGGAAACACCATATATTTT. Translation gives CAISEPGSGNTIYF. The rearrangement links TRBV10-3 to TRBJ1-3, with D hard to call. This CDR3 contains 14 residues. The germline V and J ends were trimmed by 2 bases and 0 bases, with 5 bases remaining between them. The V gene's germline CDR1 is ENHRY and CDR2 SYGVKD.

The rearrangement joins TRBV9 to TRBJ1-3; D may be TRBD1 (6 bases). V dropped 3 bases and J dropped 2 bases, with 12 bases sitting between them. The length of the CDR3 is 15 residues. CDR1 and CDR2 from the germline V gene are SGDLS and YYNGEE. The chain's CDR3 is CASSAQDSTGNTIYF. CDR3 sequence (DNA): TGTGCCAGCAGCGCCCAGGACAGCACTGGAAACACCATATATTTT.

The chain is built from TRBV9 and TRBJ2-1; 8 nucleotides line up with TRBD2. V lost 0 bases to trimming and J lost 8 bases; unmatched junction nucleotides: 7. CDR3 length: 15 residues. Germline CDR1 SGDLS, CDR2 YYNGEE. CDR3 protein: CASSVGLVREDEQFF. DNA of the CDR3: TGTGCCAGCAGCGTAGGGTTGGTGCGGGAGGATGAGCAGTTCTTC.

This clone was counted a few times. This chain connects TRBV20-1 to TRBJ1-2; D perhaps matches TRBD1 (5 bases). Germline CDR1 is DFQATT and CDR2 is SNEGSKA (reference sequence). CDR3 size: 10 residues. Deletions cut 5 bases from V and 8 bases from J, with 9 bases between. The DNA for the CDR3 is TGCAGTGCTTGGGGGTACGGCTACACCTTC. It encodes CSAWGYGYTF.

This clone was counted once. This rearrangement joins TRBV5-1 to TRBJ2-4; D is perhaps TRBD1 (6 bases). The CDR3 has 13 amino acids. The ends were cut back, 2 bases at V and 8 bases at J, with 11 bases in the middle. Per the germline V gene, CDR1 is SGHRS and CDR2 is YFSETQ. The CDR3 sequence is CASSLGAGDIQYF. In nucleotides, the CDR3 is TGCGCCAGCAGCTTAGGCGCAGGGGACATTCAGTACTTC. Supplemented by reference TRBV5-1 and TRBJ2-4, the full variable domain reads KAGVTQTPRYLIKTRGQQVTLSCSPISGHRSVSWYQQTPGQGLQFLFEYFSETQRNKGNFPGRFSGRQFSNSRSEMNVSTLELGDSALYLCASSLGAGDIQYFGAGTRLSVL.

The chain has TRBV14 and TRBJ2-2; D not certain. Germline loops: CDR1 SGHDN, CDR2 FVKESK. The CDR3 length is 14 residues. Trimming took off 2 bases at V and 2 bases at J, with 6 bases between the two ends. The CDR3 bases are TGTGCCAGCAGCCAATCTGAAAACACCGGGGAGCTGTTTTTT. Residues: CASSQSENTGELFF.

The chain is built from TRBV7-8 and TRBJ1-2, with 9 nucleotides matching TRBD1. CDR1 is SGHVS and CDR2 is FQNEAQ in the germline V gene. V lost 1 base, J lost 6 bases, and 9 bases stayed unmatched. The CDR3 extends over 16 amino acids. The CDR3 loop reads CASSLGPGQGVDGYTF. DNA for the CDR3: TGTGCCAGCAGCTTAGGGCCGGGACAGGGAGTAGATGGCTACACCTTC.

The V call is TRBV11-3, the J call TRBJ2-3; D is uncertain. The CDR3 runs to 12 residues. Germline CDR1 SGHNT, CDR2 YENEEA. The V end was cut by 6 bases, the J end by 9 bases, with 13 bases between. The CDR3 spells CASSQSDYTQYF. Here the CDR3 DNA reads TGTGCCAGCAGTCAGAGTGATTACACGCAGTATTTT. Drawing the rest from reference TRBV11-3 and TRBJ2-3, the complete variable domain is EAGVVQSPRYKIIEKKQPVAFWCNPISGHNTLYWYLQNLGQGPELLIRYENEEAVDDSQLPKDRFSAERLKGVDSTLKIQPAELGDSAVYLCASSQSDYTQYFGPGTRLTVL.

This chain uses TRBV29-1 with TRBJ2-3; D tentatively reads TRBD1 or TRBD2 (5 bases each). The CDR3 runs to 14 residues. Trimming removed 3 bases from V and 2 bases from J, with 12 bases in between. Germline lookup yields CDR1 SQVTM and CDR2 ANQGSEA. This chain's CDR3 is CSVEGPLLTDTQYF. The CDR3 DNA follows: TGCAGCGTTGAGGGACCGTTACTCACAGATACGCAGTATTTT.

The chain couples TRBV6-5 to TRBJ2-2; D not resolved. The CDR3 is 11 residues long. Germline-derived CDR1 and CDR2 are MNHEY and SVGAGI. V dropped 6 bases and J dropped 2 bases, with 1 base sitting between them. The CDR3 nucleotides are TGTGCCAGCAGCAACACCGGGGAGCTGTTTTTT. This gives the protein CASSNTGELFF.

This clone was observed once. V is TRBV2 and J is TRBJ2-5; D is unresolved. The CDR3 is 13 residues long. Germline values: CDR1 SNHLY, CDR2 FYNNEI. Trimming pared 1 base from V and 7 bases from J, leaving 10 bases between. The CDR3 protein is CASSEEEYGTQYF. CDR3 nucleotides: TGTGCCAGCAGTGAAGAGGAGTACGGGACCCAGTACTTC.

The chain is built from TRBV29-1 and TRBJ1-1; 9 bases map to TRBD1. With 7 bases clipped from V and 0 bases from J, the junction kept 6 bases outside the gene matches. This CDR3 is 14 amino acids long. Looked up from germline, CDR1 is SQVTM and CDR2 is ANQGSEA. The CDR3 loop reads CSAYRGRMNTEAFF. For the CDR3, the DNA is TGCAGCGCTTACAGGGGGCGCATGAACACTGAAGCTTTCTTT.

The V gene is TRBV4-2, the J gene TRBJ2-1; 10 bases fit TRBD2. Per germline, CDR1 LGHNA and CDR2 YNFKEQ. J lost 7 bases, V lost 0 bases, and 9 bases had no gene match. The CDR3 is made up of 17 amino acids. CDR3 sequence: CASSQDAGTSGMNEQFF. The CDR3 DNA reads TGTGCCAGCAGCCAAGATGCGGGAACTAGCGGGATGAATGAGCAGTTCTTC.